The 14 T cell receptor beta chains reported below all come from one sample, sequenced in a study of T cell responses to AZD1222 COVID-19 vaccine. The repertoire was sequenced with immunoSEQ multiplex PCR; TCRdb's copy has only in-frame clones and lacks some. The repertoire consists of approximately 100,000 clones, with about 90% occurring once and the leading ten covering more than 15%. The sequencing here drew on peripheral blood, taken on day 0 of AZD1222 vaccination. These receptor sequences come from an adult in good health.

J is TRBJ1-3 and V is TRBV7-9; no firm D call. CDR3 length: 14 amino acids. V lost 2 bases and J 5 bases, leaving 10 bases between the germline ends. Germline V gives CDR1 SEHNR, CDR2 FQNEAQ (reference sequence). This chain's CDR3 is CASSLLGGRNTIYF. CDR3 nucleotide sequence: TGTGCCAGCAGCTTACTCGGAGGTCGAAACACCATATATTTT.

The chain combines TRBV19 with TRBJ1-5; 7 bases line up with TRBD1. Germline lookup yields CDR1 LNHDA and CDR2 SQIVND (reference sequence). The trim removed 9 bases at V and 6 bases at J, leaving 14 bases unmatched. CDR3 size: 15 residues. The CDR3 loop is CASNLGQARGQPQHF. The DNA for the CDR3 is TGTGCCAGCAACCTTGGACAGGCAAGGGGTCAGCCCCAGCATTTT.

The chain has TRBV6-5 and TRBJ2-7, with unresolved D. V shed 0 bases and J shed 1 base, with 4 bases lying between them. The CDR3 has 13 amino acids. Germline V CDR1 and CDR2: MNHEY, SVGAGI. CDR3 bases: TGTGCCAGCAGTTACTCGGGGTCCTACGAGCAGTACTTC. Translation gives CASSYSGSYEQYF.

This chain joins TRBV18 and TRBJ1-1, with 8 bases aligning to TRBD1. CDR3 length: 13 amino acids. V gave up 4 bases and J gave up 5 bases; unmatched junction bases: 3. The germline V gene has CDR1 KGHSH and CDR2 LQKENI. The CDR3 DNA is TGTGCCAGCTCACGGGGACAGGAGACTGAAGCTTTCTTT. This gives the protein CASSRGQETEAFF.

This chain connects TRBV27 to TRBJ2-2; 11 nucleotides match TRBD1. The CDR3 sequence is 17 residues long. V trimming: 7 bases; J trimming: 8 bases; junction bases outside the gene matches: 15. CDR1 and CDR2 (germline): MNHEY, SMNVEV (reference sequence). The CDR3 nucleotides read TGTGCCAGCACCCCAACCCGGACAGGGGGCCCCAGGGGGGAGCTGTTTTTT. This codes for CASTPTRTGGPRGELFF.

This chain uses TRBV30 with TRBJ2-2, with 8 nucleotides matching TRBD2. Germline loops: CDR1 GTSNPN, CDR2 SVGIG (reference sequence). The CDR3 sequence is 14 residues long. The V gene end was trimmed by 4 bases and the J gene end by 3 bases; junction bases not matched to a gene: 4. The CDR3 DNA follows: TGTGCCTGGAAACTAGCGGCGTACACCGGGGAGCTGTTTTTT. This encodes CAWKLAAYTGELFF.

This clone was recorded only once. The chain uses TRBV9 and TRBJ2-3; 8 nucleotides align to TRBD2. Germline CDR1 and CDR2: SGDLS and YYNGEE. The V and J ends lost 2 bases and 2 bases, in that order; junction bases with no gene match: 4. This CDR3 contains 15 residues. In DNA, the CDR3 is TGTGCCAGCAGCGTCCTAGCGGGCCACACAGATACGCAGTATTTT. Translated: CASSVLAGHTDTQYF.

The V gene is TRBV19, the J gene TRBJ1-3, with D unresolved. The CDR3 extends over 13 amino acids. V gave up 5 bases and J gave up 2 bases, with 7 bases separating them. CDR1 LNHDA and CDR2 SQIVND come from the germline V gene (reference sequence). The CDR3 loop reads CASSSSTGNTIYF. In nucleotides, the CDR3 is TGTGCCAGTAGTTCTTCAACTGGAAACACCATATATTTT. Filled out from reference TRBV19 and TRBJ1-3, the complete variable domain reads DGGITQSPKYLFRKEGQNVTLSCEQNLNHDAMYWYRQDPGQGLRLIYYSQIVNDFQKGDIAEGYSVSREKKESFPLTVTSAQKNPTAFYLCASSSSTGNTIYFGEGSWLTVV.

The chain has TRBV27 and TRBJ2-1, with 10 nucleotides matching TRBD2. This CDR3 is built from 16 residues. V was clipped by 4 bases and J by 9 bases; unmatched bases: 12. In germline, CDR1 is MNHEY, CDR2 SMNVEV (reference sequence). This CDR3 reads CASSSTAGGPGTEQFF. DNA of the CDR3: TGTGCCAGCAGTTCGACAGCGGGAGGGCCAGGTACTGAGCAGTTCTTC.

The gene calls are TRBV28 and TRBJ2-6, with 7 bases aligning to TRBD2. V lost 6 bases to trimming and J lost 4 bases; unmatched junction nucleotides: 9. The CDR3 has 16 amino acids. Germline V gives CDR1 MDHEN, CDR2 SYDVKM. For the CDR3, the DNA is TGTGCCAGCAGACCCCCGCGGGGGTCCGGGGCCAACGTCCTGACTTTC. As protein: CASRPPRGSGANVLTF.

The chain has TRBV28 and TRBJ2-2; 7 nucleotides align to TRBD1. With V trimmed by 2 bases and J by 5 bases, 5 bases remained unmatched. The CDR3 loop spans 15 amino acids. Germline V lookup: CDR1 MDHEN, CDR2 SYDVKM. For the CDR3, the DNA is TGTGCCAGCAGTTTACAAAACAGGGGAACCGGGGAGCTGTTTTTT. Amino acid sequence: CASSLQNRGTGELFF.

The chain recombines TRBV7-9 with TRBJ1-6; 7 bases map to TRBD1. V shed 5 bases and J 11 bases; nucleotides not matched to a gene: 6. The CDR3 spans 13 residues. Germline CDR1 reads SEHNR; CDR2 reads FQNEAQ (reference sequence). CDR3 in amino acids: CASSVTGVTPLHF. In nucleotides, the CDR3 is TGTGCCAGCAGCGTCACAGGGGTCACACCCCTCCACTTT.

The chain links TRBV30 to TRBJ1-4, with a tentative D call TRBD1 (5 bases). The V gene's germline CDR1 is GTSNPN and CDR2 SVGIG (reference sequence). Trimming took off 3 bases at V and 4 bases at J, with 12 bases between the two ends. CDR3 length: 14 amino acids. CDR3 sequence reads: CAWRPGQHNEKLFF. CDR3 in DNA: TGTGCCTGGAGGCCGGGGCAGCATAATGAAAAACTGTTTTTT.

The rearrangement joins TRBV18 to TRBJ1-1; perhaps TRBD1 as D (5 bases). Looked up from germline, CDR1 is KGHSH and CDR2 is LQKENI. V shed 6 bases and J shed 6 bases, with 11 bases lying between them. This CDR3 has 12 amino acids. The CDR3 DNA follows: TGTGCCAGCTCCCCGGGGGGGTCTGAAGCTTTCTTT. Translated, it gives CASSPGGSEAFF.